This T cell receptor beta chain was identified during a study of spatial heterogeneity in lung cancer. Time point meaning: sample taken at primary tumor resection. Whole RNA, isolated from tumor, nontumor lung or frozen PBMC, was sequenced without prior sorting. In regard to this clonotype: Its antigen is not identified.

Trimming took 5 bases from V and 4 from J, leaving 16 bases between them. The length of the CDR3 is 15 residues. CDR1 MDHEN and CDR2 SYDVKM come from the germline V gene. Study observations and caveats: Expanded intratumoral alpha and beta TCR counts tracked tumor mutation counts.

MiXCR was run by TCRdb on the 5' RACE reads, yielding one entry per CDR3 protein. The table includes nearly 4,500 distinct CDR3 sequences, about 8% detected once. This sequence originates from a male donor with early-stage non-small cell lung cancer. Sequences were derived from lung tumor tissue, sampled at surgery. The rearrangement joins TRBV28 to TRBJ2-3; D gene unclear. CDR3: CASSTNEAVADTQYF. In DNA, the CDR3 is TGTGCCAGCAGTACAAATGAGGCAGTAGCAGATACGCAGTATTTT.